The 8 T cell receptor beta chains given below trace back to one sample, sequenced in a study of cytomegalovirus exposure and HLA in healthy donors. Only in-frame clones appear in the TCRdb table, and some are missing; sequencing was by immunoSEQ multiplex PCR. The data contain some 310,000 clones, approximately 91% of them singletons. Sequencing input: PBMCs. The receptors here all came from a young man in good health and CMV-seronegative.

This chain connects TRBV5-5 to TRBJ1-2; 8 bases match TRBD1. The CDR3 is 13 amino acids. V shed 4 bases, J shed 7 bases, and the junction held 6 bases outside the gene matches. Germline CDR1 is SGHKS and CDR2 is YYEKEE (reference sequence). CDR3: CASSQGQGFGYTF. CDR3 bases: TGTGCCAGCAGCCAAGGACAGGGATTTGGCTACACCTTC.

The rearrangement uses TRBV30 and TRBJ1-1, with unresolved D. The CDR3 spans 18 residues. Trimming stripped 0 bases from V and 7 bases from J, with 27 bases between. Per germline, CDR1 GTSNPN and CDR2 SVGIG (reference sequence). CDR3 in DNA: TGTGCCTGGAGTGTTTCAGGAGGAGCGGGCACGAGAGCGGGTGAAGCTTTCTTT. It translates to CAWSVSGGAGTRAGEAFF.

This rearrangement joins TRBV19 to TRBJ1-1; TRBD1 agrees at 7 bases. CDR3 length equals 14 residues. Looked up from germline, CDR1 is LNHDA and CDR2 is SQIVND (reference sequence). The V segment lost 3 bases and the J segment 1 base; nucleotides outside the gene matches: 2. Here the CDR3 DNA reads TGTGCCAGTAGTATCGGGACAGAGAACACTGAAGCTTTCTTT. It specifies CASSIGTENTEAFF.

This clone was seen only a few times. This chain uses TRBV19 with TRBJ1-2, with D unresolved. From germline, CDR1 is LNHDA and CDR2 SQIVND (reference sequence). The CDR3 has 13 residues. V was pared by 5 bases and J by 4 bases, with 11 bases between. For the CDR3, the DNA is TGTGCCAGTAGTGGAGGGTTTGTCTATGGCTACACCTTC. Amino acid sequence: CASSGGFVYGYTF.

This chain connects TRBV28 to TRBJ1-5; TRBD1 matches 7 bases. This CDR3 is built from 17 residues. Per the germline V gene, CDR1 is MDHEN and CDR2 is SYDVKM. V lost 4 bases and J lost 1; bases outside the gene matches: 10. The CDR3 sequence is CASSSDREMGSNQPQHF. The CDR3 DNA reads as TGTGCCAGCAGTTCCGACAGGGAAATGGGGAGCAATCAGCCCCAGCATTTT.

CDR3 nucleotides: TGTGCCAGTAGTATAGGTGGTCCCCGGAGCTATGGCTACACCTTC. Protein product: CASSIGGPRSYGYTF. V and J are TRBV19 and TRBJ1-2; no firm D call. V lost 1 base and J 4 bases, leaving 13 bases between the germline ends. CDR1 and CDR2 from the germline V gene are LNHDA and SQIVND (reference sequence). The CDR3 runs to 15 residues.

The chain combines TRBV7-7 with TRBJ2-3; TRBD2 matches at 7 bases. The CDR3 totals 17 residues. Germline V gene data show CDR1 as SSHAT and CDR2 as FNYEAQ (reference sequence). V dropped 1 base and J dropped 0; count of bases not matched to a gene: 7. As DNA, the CDR3 is TGTGCCAGCAGCTTAGGATATCCCGGGGGGAGCACAGATACGCAGTATTTT. Its translation is CASSLGYPGGSTDTQYF. Variable domain in full (rest from reference TRBV7-7 and TRBJ2-3): GAGVSQSPRYKVTKRGQDVTLRCDPISSHATLYWYQQALGQGPEFLTYFNYEAQPDKSGLPSDRFSAERPEGSISTLTIQRTEQRDSAMYRCASSLGYPGGSTDTQYFGPGTRLTVL.

The chain uses TRBV13 and TRBJ1-4, with D unclear. V dropped 4 bases and J dropped 0 bases, with 9 bases sitting between them. CDR3 length equals 15 residues. CDR1 is PRHDT and CDR2 is FYEKMQ in the germline V gene (reference sequence). For the CDR3, the DNA is TGTGCCAGCAGCTCGAAAACTGCAACTAATGAAAAACTGTTTTTT. This sequence encodes CASSSKTATNEKLFF.